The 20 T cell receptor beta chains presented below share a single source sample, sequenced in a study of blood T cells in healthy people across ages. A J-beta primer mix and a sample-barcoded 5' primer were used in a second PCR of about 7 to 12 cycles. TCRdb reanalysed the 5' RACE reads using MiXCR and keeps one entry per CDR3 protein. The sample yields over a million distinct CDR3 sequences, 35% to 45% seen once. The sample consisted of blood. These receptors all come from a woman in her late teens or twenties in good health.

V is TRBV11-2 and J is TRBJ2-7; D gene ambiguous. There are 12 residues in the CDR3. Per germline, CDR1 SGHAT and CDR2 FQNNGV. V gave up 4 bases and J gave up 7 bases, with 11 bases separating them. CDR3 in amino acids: CASSSRLNEQYF. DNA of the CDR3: TGTGCCAGCAGCTCCCGGCTGAATGAGCAGTACTTC.

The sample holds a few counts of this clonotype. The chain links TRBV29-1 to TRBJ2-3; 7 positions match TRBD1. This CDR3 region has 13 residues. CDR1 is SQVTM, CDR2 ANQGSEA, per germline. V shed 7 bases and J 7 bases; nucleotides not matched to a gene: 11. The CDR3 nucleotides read TGCAGCGGGACCACTCACAGGGGATATACGCAGTATTTT. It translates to CSGTTHRGYTQYF.

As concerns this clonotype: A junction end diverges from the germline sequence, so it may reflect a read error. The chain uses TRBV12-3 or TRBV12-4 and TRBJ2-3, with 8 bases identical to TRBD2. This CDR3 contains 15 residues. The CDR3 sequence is CASSLRGRSEDTEYF. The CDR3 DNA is TGTGCCAGCAGTTTGCGCGGGAGGAGTGAAGATACGGAGTATTTT.

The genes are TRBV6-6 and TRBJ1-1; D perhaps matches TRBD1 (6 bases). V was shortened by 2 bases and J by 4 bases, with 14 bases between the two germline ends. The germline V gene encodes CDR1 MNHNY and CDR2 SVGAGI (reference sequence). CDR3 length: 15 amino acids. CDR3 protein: CASSYPGGAGTEAFF. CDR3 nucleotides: TGTGCCAGCAGTTACCCCGGGGGGGCCGGCACTGAAGCTTTCTTT.

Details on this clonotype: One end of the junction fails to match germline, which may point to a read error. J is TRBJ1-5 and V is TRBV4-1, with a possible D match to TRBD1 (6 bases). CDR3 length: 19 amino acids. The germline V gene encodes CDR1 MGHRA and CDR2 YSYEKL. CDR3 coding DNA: TGCACCAGCAGCCAGTTATTTACAGGGAAGTGGGCTAGCAATCAGCCCCAGCATTTT. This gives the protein CTSSQLFTGKWASNQPQHF.

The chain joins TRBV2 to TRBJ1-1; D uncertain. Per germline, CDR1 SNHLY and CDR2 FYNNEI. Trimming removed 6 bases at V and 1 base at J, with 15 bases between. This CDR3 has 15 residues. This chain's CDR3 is CASRINRGENTEAFF. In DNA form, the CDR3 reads TGTGCCAGCAGGATCAATCGGGGAGAGAACACTGAAGCTTTCTTT. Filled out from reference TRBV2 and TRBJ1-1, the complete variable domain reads EPEVTQTPSHQVTQMGQEVILRCVPISNHLYFYWYRQILGQKVEFLVSFYNNEISEKSEIFDDQFSVERPDGSNFTLKIRSTKLEDSAMYFCASRINRGENTEAFFGQGTRLTVV.

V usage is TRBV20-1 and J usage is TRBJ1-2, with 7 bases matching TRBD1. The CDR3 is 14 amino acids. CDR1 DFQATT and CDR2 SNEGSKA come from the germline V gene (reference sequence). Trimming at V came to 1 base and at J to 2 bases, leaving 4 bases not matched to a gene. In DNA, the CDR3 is TGCAGTGCTAGAGTAAGACAGGGCAACTATGGCTACACCTTC. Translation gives CSARVRQGNYGYTF.

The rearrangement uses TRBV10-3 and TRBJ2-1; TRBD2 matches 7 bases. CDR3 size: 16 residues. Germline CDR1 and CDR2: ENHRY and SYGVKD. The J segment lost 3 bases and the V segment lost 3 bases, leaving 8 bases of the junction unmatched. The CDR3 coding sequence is TGTGCCATCAGTGAATTCGCGACGGGGGGCTACAATGAGCAGTTCTTC. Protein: CAISEFATGGYNEQFF.

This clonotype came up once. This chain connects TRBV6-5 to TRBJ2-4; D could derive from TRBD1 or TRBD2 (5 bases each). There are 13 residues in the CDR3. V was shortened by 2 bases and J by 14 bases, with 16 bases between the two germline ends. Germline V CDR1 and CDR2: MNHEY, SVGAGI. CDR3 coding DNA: TGTGCCAGCAGTTACGCCCGGGACGGCAAGGAGTACTTC. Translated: CASSYARDGKEYF.

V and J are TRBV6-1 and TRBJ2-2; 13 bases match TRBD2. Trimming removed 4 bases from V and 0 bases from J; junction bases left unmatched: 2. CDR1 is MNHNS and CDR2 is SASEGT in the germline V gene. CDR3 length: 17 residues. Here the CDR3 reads CASSGLAGGTNTGELFF. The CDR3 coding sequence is TGTGCCAGCAGTGGACTAGCGGGGGGAACGAACACCGGGGAGCTGTTTTTT.

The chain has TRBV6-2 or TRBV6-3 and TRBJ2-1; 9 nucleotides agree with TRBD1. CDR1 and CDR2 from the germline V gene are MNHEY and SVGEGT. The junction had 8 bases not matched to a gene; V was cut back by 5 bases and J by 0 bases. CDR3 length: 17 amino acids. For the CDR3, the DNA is TGTGCCAGCAGTAGGGACAGGGCTTGGGGCTCCTACAATGAGCAGTTCTTC. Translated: CASSRDRAWGSYNEQFF.

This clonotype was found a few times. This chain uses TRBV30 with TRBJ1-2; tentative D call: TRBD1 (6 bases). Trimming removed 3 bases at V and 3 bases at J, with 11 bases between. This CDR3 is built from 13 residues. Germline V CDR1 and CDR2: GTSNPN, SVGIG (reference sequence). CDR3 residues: CAWSPGADYGYTF. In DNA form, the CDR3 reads TGTGCCTGGAGCCCAGGGGCAGACTATGGCTACACCTTC.

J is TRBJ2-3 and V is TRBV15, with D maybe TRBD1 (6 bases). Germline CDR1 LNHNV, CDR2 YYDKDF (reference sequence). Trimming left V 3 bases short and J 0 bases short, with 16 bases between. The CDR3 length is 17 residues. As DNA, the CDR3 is TGTGCCACCAGCAGTATCTTTACAGGGCGAAGCACAGATACGCAGTATTTT. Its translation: CATSSIFTGRSTDTQYF.

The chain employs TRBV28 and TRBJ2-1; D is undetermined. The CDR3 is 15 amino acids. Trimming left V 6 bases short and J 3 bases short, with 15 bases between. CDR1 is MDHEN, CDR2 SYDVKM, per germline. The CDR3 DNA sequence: TGTGCCAGCAGCCGAGACCTCTCCCTCTACAATGAGCAGTTCTTC. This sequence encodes CASSRDLSLYNEQFF.

In nucleotides, the CDR3 is TGCAGCGGGCACTATGGACTAGCGGCCAGCCGTGACAATGAGCAGTACTTC. Amino acids: CSGHYGLAASRDNEQYF. This rearrangement joins TRBV29-1 to TRBJ2-5, with 10 bases that match TRBD2. The CDR3 contains 17 residues. The ends lost 7 bases at V and 11 bases at J; junction bases unmatched: 25. Germline lookup yields CDR1 SQVTM and CDR2 ANQGSEA.

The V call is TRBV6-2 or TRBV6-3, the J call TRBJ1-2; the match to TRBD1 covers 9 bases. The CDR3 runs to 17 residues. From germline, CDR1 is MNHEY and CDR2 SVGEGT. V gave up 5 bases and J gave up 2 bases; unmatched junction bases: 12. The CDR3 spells CASSSPTRDRENYGYTF. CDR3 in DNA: TGTGCCAGCAGTAGTCCGACCCGGGACAGGGAAAACTATGGCTACACCTTC.

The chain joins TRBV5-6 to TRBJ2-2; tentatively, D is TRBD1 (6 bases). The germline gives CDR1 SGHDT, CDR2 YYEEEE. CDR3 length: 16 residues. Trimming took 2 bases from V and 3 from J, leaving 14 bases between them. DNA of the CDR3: TGTGCCAGCAGCTTCGGTTGGGGGCCTGACACCGGGGAGCTGTTTTTT. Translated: CASSFGWGPDTGELFF.

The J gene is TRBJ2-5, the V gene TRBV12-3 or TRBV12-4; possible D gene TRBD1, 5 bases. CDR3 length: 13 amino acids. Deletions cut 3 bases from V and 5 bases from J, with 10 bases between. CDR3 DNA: TGTGCCAGCAGTTTGGGGCGGTGGGAGACCCAGTACTTC. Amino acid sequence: CASSLGRWETQYF.

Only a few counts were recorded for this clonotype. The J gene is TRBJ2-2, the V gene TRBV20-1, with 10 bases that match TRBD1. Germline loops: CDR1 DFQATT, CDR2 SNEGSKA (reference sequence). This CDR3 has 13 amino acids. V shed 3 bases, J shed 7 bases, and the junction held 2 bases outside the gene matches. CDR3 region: CSARTGGFGELFF. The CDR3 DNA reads TGCAGTGCTAGGACAGGGGGCTTCGGGGAGCTGTTTTTT.

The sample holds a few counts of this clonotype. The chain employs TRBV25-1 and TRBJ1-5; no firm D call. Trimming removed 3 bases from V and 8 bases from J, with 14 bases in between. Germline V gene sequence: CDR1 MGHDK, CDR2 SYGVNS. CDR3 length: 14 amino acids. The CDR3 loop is CASSDARHWEPQHF. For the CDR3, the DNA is TGTGCCAGCAGTGACGCCCGGCACTGGGAGCCCCAGCATTTT.